A few counts support the clone carrying this TCR beta chain. The length of the CDR3 is 13 residues. Germline V gene lookup returns CDR1 MDHEN and CDR2 SYDVKM. Germline trimming cut 6 bases from V and 7 bases from J; bases unmatched to any gene: 6. TCRdb called the RACE reads again in MiXCR, with one record for every CDR3 protein. Seen here are some 380,000 distinct CDR3 sequences, about 4.4% observed once, and the top ten hold under 2.5%. Time point specified: patch test 1, 2 weeks after DPC sensitization. Treatment specified: therapeutic diphenylcyclopropenone sensitization with weekly scalp DPC. This entry comes from a study of human T cells and chemical hapten exposure.

Source: whole blood, taken in connection with sensitization to the hapten diphenylcyclopropenone (DPC). The chain links TRBV28 to TRBJ2-1; 7 bases agree with TRBD1. The sequence came from a woman in her 50s with alopecia areata. Some clones in this sample may be carry-over from other donors' samples. CDR3 residues: CASRNRGRNEQFF. CDR3 nucleotides: TGTGCCAGCAGGAATAGGGGGCGTAATGAGCAGTTCTTC.